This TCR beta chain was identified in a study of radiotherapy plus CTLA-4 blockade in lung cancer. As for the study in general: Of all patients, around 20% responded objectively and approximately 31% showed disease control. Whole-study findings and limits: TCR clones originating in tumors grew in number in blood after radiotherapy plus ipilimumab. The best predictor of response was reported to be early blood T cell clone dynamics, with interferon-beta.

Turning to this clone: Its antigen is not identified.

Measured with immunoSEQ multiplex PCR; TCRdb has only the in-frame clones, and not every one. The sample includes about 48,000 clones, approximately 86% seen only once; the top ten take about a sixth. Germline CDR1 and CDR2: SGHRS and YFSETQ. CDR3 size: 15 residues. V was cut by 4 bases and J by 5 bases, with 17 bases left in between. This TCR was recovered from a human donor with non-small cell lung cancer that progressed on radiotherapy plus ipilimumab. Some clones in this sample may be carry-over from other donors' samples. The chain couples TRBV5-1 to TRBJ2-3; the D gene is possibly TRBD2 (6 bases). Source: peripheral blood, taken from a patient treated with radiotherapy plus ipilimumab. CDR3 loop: CASSGGTVRVDTQYF. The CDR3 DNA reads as TGCGCCAGCAGCGGCGGGACCGTCCGTGTAGATACGCAGTATTTT.